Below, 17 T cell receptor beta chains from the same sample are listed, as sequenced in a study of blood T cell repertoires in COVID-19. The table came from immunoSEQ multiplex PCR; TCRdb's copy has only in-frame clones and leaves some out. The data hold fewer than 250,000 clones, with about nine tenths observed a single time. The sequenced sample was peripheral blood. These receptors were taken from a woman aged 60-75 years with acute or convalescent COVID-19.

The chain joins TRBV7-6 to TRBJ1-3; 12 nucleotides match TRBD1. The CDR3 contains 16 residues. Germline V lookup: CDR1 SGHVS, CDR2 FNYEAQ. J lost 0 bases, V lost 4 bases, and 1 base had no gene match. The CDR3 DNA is TGTGCCAGCAGCTCGGGACAGGGGGCCTCTGGAAACACCATATATTTT. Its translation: CASSSGQGASGNTIYF.

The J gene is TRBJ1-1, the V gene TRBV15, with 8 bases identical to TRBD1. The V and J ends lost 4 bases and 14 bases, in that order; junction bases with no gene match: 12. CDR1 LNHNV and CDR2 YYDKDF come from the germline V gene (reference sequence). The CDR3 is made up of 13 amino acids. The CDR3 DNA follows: TGTGCCACCAGCAATGGGGCGGGCAGGGGGCTGTTCTTT. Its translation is CATSNGAGRGLFF.

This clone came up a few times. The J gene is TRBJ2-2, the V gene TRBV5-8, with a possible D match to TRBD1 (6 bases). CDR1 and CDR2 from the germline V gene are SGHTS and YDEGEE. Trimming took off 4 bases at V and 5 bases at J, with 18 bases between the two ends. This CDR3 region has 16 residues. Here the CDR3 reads CASSAPPRGRTGELFF. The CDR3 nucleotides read TGTGCCAGCAGCGCACCACCCAGGGGAAGGACCGGGGAGCTGTTTTTT.

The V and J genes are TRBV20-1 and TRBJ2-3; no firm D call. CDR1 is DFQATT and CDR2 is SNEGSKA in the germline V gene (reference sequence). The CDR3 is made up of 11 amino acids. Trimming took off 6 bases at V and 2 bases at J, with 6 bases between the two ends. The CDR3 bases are TGCAGTGCCCCAATCACAGATACGCAGTATTTT. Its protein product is CSAPITDTQYF.

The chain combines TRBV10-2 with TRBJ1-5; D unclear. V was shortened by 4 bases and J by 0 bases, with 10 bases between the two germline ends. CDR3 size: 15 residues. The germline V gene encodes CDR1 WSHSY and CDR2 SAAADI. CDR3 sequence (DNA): TGCGCCAGCAGTGTAAGCCCCTATAGCAATCAGCCCCAGCATTTT. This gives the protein CASSVSPYSNQPQHF.

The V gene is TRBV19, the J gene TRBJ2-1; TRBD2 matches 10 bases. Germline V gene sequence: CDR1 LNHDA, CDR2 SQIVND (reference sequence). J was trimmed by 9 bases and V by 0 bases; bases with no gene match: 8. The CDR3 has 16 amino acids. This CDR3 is CASSIDLASGSGEQFF. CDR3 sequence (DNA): TGTGCCAGTAGTATAGATTTAGCTAGCGGGAGTGGTGAGCAGTTCTTC.

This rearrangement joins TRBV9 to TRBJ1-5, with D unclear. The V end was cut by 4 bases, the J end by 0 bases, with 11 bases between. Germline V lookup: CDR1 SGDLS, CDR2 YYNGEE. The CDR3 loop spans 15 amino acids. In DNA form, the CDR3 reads TGTGCCAGCAGCCCATACGGGGATAGCAATCAGCCCCAGCATTTT. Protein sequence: CASSPYGDSNQPQHF. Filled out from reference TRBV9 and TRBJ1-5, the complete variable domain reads DSGVTQTPKHLITATGQRVTLRCSPRSGDLSVYWYQQSLDQGLQFLIQYYNGEERAKGNILERFSAQQFPDLHSELNLSSLELGDSALYFCASSPYGDSNQPQHFGDGTRLSIL.

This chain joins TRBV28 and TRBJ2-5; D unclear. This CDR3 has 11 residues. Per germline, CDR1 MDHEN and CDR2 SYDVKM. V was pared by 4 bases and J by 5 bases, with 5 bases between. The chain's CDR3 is CASSSVETQYF. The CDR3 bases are TGTGCCAGCAGTTCGGTGGAGACCCAGTACTTC.

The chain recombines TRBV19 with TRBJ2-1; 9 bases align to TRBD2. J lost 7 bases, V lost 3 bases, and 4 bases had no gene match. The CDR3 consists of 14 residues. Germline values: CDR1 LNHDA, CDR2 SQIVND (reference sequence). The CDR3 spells CASSIGGGANEQFF. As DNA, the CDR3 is TGTGCCAGTAGTATTGGCGGGGGGGCGAATGAGCAGTTCTTC.

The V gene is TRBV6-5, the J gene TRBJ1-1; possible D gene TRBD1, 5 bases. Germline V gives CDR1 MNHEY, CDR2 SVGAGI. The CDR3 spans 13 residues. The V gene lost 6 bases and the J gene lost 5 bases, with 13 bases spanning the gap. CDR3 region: CASSRGTGTEAFF. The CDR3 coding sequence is TGTGCCAGCAGCCGGGGGACGGGAACTGAAGCTTTCTTT.

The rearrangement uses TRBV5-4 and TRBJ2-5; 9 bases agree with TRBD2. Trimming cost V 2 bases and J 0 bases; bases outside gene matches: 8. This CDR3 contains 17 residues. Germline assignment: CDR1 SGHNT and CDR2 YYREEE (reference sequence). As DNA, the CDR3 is TGTGCCAGCAGCTTCCTTGGCCGCGGGAGGGACCAAGAGACCCAGTACTTC. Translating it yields CASSFLGRGRDQETQYF.

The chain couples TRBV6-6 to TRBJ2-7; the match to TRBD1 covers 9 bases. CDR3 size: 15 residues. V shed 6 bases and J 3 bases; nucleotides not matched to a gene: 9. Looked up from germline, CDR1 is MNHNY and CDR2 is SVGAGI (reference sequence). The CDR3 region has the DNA TGTGCCAGCAGAACAGGGACAGGGAGAATCTACGAGCAGTACTTC. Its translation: CASRTGTGRIYEQYF.

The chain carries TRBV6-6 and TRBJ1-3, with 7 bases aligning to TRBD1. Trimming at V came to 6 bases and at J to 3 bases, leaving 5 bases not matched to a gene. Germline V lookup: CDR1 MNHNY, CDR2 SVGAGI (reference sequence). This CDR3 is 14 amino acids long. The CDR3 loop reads CASREGGDGNTIYF. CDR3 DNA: TGTGCCAGCAGGGAAGGGGGCGATGGAAACACCATATATTTT.

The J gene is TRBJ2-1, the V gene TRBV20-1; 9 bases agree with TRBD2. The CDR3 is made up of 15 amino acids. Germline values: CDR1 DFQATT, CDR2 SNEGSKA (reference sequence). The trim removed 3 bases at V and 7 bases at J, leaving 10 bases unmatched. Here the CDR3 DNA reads TGCAGTGCTAGTGACGCGGGAGGGGATAGGAATGAGCAGTTCTTC. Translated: CSASDAGGDRNEQFF.

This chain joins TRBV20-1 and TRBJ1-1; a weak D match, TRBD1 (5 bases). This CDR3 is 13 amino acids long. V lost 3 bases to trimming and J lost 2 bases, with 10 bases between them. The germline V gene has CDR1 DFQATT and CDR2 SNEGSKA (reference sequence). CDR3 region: CSASSRANTEAFF. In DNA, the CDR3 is TGCAGTGCTAGTTCCAGGGCCAACACTGAAGCTTTCTTT.

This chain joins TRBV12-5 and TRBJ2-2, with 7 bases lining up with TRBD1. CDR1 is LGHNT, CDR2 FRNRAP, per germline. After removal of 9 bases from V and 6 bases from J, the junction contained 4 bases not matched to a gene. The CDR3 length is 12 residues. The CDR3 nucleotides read TGTGCTAGCACAACAGGGGCCGGGGAGCTGTTTTTT. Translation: CASTTGAGELFF.

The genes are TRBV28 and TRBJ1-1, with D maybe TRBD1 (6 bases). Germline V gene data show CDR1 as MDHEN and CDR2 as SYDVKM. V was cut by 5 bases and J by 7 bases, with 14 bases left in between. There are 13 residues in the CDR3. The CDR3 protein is CASSTGYILEAFF. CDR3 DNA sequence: TGTGCCAGCAGTACAGGGTATATCCTTGAAGCTTTCTTT.